This T cell receptor beta chain originates from a study of T cells in Graves' hyperthyroidism and ophthalmopathy. About the study: Peripheral blood collection took place at initial diagnosis, before any treatment.

The PBMCs were taken from around 10 ml of fresh peripheral blood. RNA transcripts yielded amplified TCR beta CDR3 regions. With the HTBI primer set, the TCR CDR3 went through a first round of RT-PCR. TCRdb fed the multiplex PCR reads into MiXCR, producing one record per CDR3 protein. Here the sample spans over 450,000 distinct CDR3 sequences, about 15% being singletons. At least ten counts were recorded for this clonotype. V lost 5 bases to trimming and J lost 3 bases; unmatched junction nucleotides: 6. This CDR3 spans 14 amino acids. CDR1 and CDR2 (germline): SGHAT, FQDESV (reference sequence). Sequenced input: blood. This chain connects TRBV11-1 to TRBJ2-7; TRBD1 matches 8 bases. This TCR was recovered from a woman in her late teens or twenties with Graves' ophthalmopathy. The DNA for the CDR3 is TGTGCCAGCAGCATTGGGACAGGTCACTACGAGCAGTACTTC. Translation gives CASSIGTGHYEQYF.